The 32 T cell receptor beta chains presented below share a single source sample, sequenced in a study of cytomegalovirus exposure and HLA in healthy donors. In the PCR, 60 Vbeta and 13 Jbeta primers were used. The table came from immunoSEQ multiplex PCR; TCRdb's copy has only in-frame clones and leaves some out. The table lists some 150,000 clones, more than 75% of them singletons, with less than 1.1% in the top ten. Sequenced input: PBMCs. These receptors all stem from a male donor in good health and CMV-seronegative.

The rearrangement links TRBV13 to TRBJ2-1; 9 nucleotides align to TRBD2. V lost 5 bases to trimming and J lost 2 bases; unmatched junction nucleotides: 16. Germline CDR1 and CDR2: PRHDT and FYEKMQ (reference sequence). The length of the CDR3 is 19 residues. CDR3 bases: TGTGCCAGCAGCGCTAGAGGCCAATATGAGCGGGGGGCCTACAATGAGCAGTTCTTC. This encodes CASSARGQYERGAYNEQFF.

V and J are TRBV6-6 and TRBJ1-6, with 7 bases fitting TRBD1. The ends lost 5 bases at V and 7 bases at J; junction bases unmatched: 5. The CDR3 sequence is 14 residues long. CDR1 MNHNY and CDR2 SVGAGI come from the germline V gene (reference sequence). The CDR3 coding sequence is TGTGCCAGCAGTCTAGGGACAGTCAATTCACCCCTCCACTTT. This gives the protein CASSLGTVNSPLHF.

This clone was seen once. This chain joins TRBV7-2 and TRBJ2-1, with 9 bases matching TRBD2. The length of the CDR3 is 17 residues. Germline CDR1 SGHTA, CDR2 FQGNSA. V was pared by 3 bases and J by 7 bases, with 13 bases of the junction left unmatched. CDR3 coding DNA: TGTGCCAGCAGCTTTCGGGTGGCGGGGGGGCCGGGAAATGAGCAGTTCTTC. Its protein product is CASSFRVAGGPGNEQFF.

Only a few counts were recorded for this clone. The rearrangement uses TRBV4-2 and TRBJ2-7, with 10 bases fitting TRBD2. The germline gives CDR1 LGHNA, CDR2 YNFKEQ. This CDR3 comprises 15 residues. The V segment lost 4 bases and the J segment 0 bases; nucleotides outside the gene matches: 3. The CDR3: CASSRGTSDSYEQYF. CDR3 in DNA: TGTGCCAGCAGCCGGGGGACTAGCGACTCCTACGAGCAGTACTTC.

This chain joins TRBV6-1 and TRBJ2-7; the D gene is possibly TRBD1 (6 bases). V was clipped by 2 bases and J by 4 bases, with 27 bases between them. Germline V lookup: CDR1 MNHNS, CDR2 SASEGT. This CDR3 has 19 amino acids. CDR3 amino acids: CASSERGHQTTRGIYEQYF. The CDR3 DNA reads as TGTGCCAGCAGTGAAAGGGGACACCAGACGACAAGGGGGATATACGAGCAGTACTTC.

The chain links TRBV5-6 to TRBJ1-1; TRBD1 matches 7 bases. This CDR3 comprises 13 residues. The V gene end was trimmed by 7 bases and the J gene end by 7 bases; junction bases not matched to a gene: 10. Germline V CDR1 and CDR2: SGHDT, YYEEEE. CDR3 sequence (DNA): TGTGCCAGCGACCAGGGGGGTTGGGGTGAAGCTTTCTTT. Translating it yields CASDQGGWGEAFF.

This sequence joins TRBV7-2 and TRBJ1-3; D gene ambiguous. V was trimmed by 5 bases and J by 6 bases, leaving 11 bases between them. CDR3 length equals 13 residues. CDR1 SGHTA and CDR2 FQGNSA come from the germline V gene. The CDR3 nucleotides are TGTGCCAGCAGCCCCCGACGGGAAAACACCATATATTTT. Its translation is CASSPRRENTIYF.

As to this clone: Its ends do not fully match the called genes, so a read error is possible. The CDR3 DNA reads TGTGCCACCAGCAGTTTTAGGGAGAGCACTGAAGCTTTCTTT. Translation: CATSSFRESTEAFF. V usage is TRBV5-8 and J usage is TRBJ1-1, with D unresolved. CDR1 is SGHTS and CDR2 is YDEGEE in the germline V gene. The CDR3 extends over 14 amino acids.

The J gene is TRBJ2-7, the V gene TRBV5-1, with TRBD2 matching over 8 bases. CDR1 is SGHRS and CDR2 is YFSETQ in the germline V gene. With V trimmed by 4 bases and J by 3 bases, 9 bases remained unmatched. The CDR3 has 15 residues. The CDR3: CASSPQAGAYYEQYF. CDR3 DNA sequence: TGCGCCAGCAGCCCCCAAGCGGGGGCTTACTACGAGCAGTACTTC.

CDR3 protein: CASSLGRGGNTGELFF. The CDR3 DNA reads TGTGCCAGCAGCTTAGGGCGGGGGGGGAACACCGGGGAGCTGTTTTTT. The genes are TRBV13 and TRBJ2-2; 9 positions agree with TRBD2. V lost 0 bases and J lost 1; bases outside the gene matches: 0. This CDR3 comprises 16 residues. CDR1 PRHDT and CDR2 FYEKMQ come from the germline V gene (reference sequence).

The chain is built from TRBV12-5 and TRBJ1-6; TRBD1 matches at 7 bases. Trimming at V came to 3 bases and at J to 0 bases, leaving 5 bases not matched to a gene. The germline CDR1 and CDR2 sequences are LGHNT and FRNRAP. CDR3 length: 17 amino acids. The CDR3 bases are TGTGCTAGTGGTTTCGAGGGGGACAGCTCCTATAATTCACCCCTCCACTTT. This sequence encodes CASGFEGDSSYNSPLHF. The whole variable domain, remainder taken from reference TRBV12-5 and TRBJ1-6, is DARVTQTPRHKVTEMGQEVTMRCQPILGHNTVFWYRQTMMQGLELLAYFRNRAPLDDSGMPKDRFSAEMPDATLATLKIQPSEPRDSAVYFCASGFEGDSSYNSPLHFGNGTRLTVT.

This clone was counted once. The chain links TRBV9 to TRBJ2-7; weak D call: TRBD1 (5 bases). V shed 4 bases and J shed 7 bases, with 15 bases lying between them. CDR3 length: 13 residues. Germline CDR1 is SGDLS and CDR2 is YYNGEE. The CDR3: CASSPEGVREQYF. The CDR3 DNA follows: TGTGCCAGCAGCCCGGAAGGGGTTCGGGAGCAGTACTTC. Supplemented by reference TRBV9 and TRBJ2-7, the full variable domain reads DSGVTQTPKHLITATGQRVTLRCSPRSGDLSVYWYQQSLDQGLQFLIQYYNGEERAKGNILERFSAQQFPDLHSELNLSSLELGDSALYFCASSPEGVREQYFGPGTRLTVT.

The chain employs TRBV5-6 and TRBJ1-3; TRBD1 matches at 9 bases. Germline CDR1 is SGHDT and CDR2 is YYEEEE. With 5 bases clipped from V and 4 bases from J, the junction kept 4 bases outside the gene matches. CDR3 length equals 14 residues. The CDR3 reads CASRGTGQGNTIYF. CDR3 nucleotide sequence: TGTGCCAGCAGAGGGACAGGGCAAGGAAACACCATATATTTT.

This clone has just one count. The chain links TRBV18 to TRBJ1-4; no definite D call. The germline V gene has CDR1 KGHSH and CDR2 LQKENI. The V gene lost 2 bases and the J gene lost 7 bases, with 5 bases spanning the gap. This CDR3 is 12 amino acids long. CDR3 amino acids: CASSPNGEKLFF. The CDR3 DNA follows: TGTGCCAGCTCACCAAACGGTGAAAAACTGTTTTTT.

The chain has TRBV6-5 and TRBJ2-5; 8 nucleotides agree with TRBD2. The J call may not be correct, given that the DNA end is closer to TRBJ2-7. The CDR3 extends over 14 amino acids. Per germline, CDR1 MNHEY and CDR2 SVGAGI. Written as DNA, the CDR3 is TGTGCCAGCAGTACCGGGGGGGCCGGATACGAGCAGTACTTC. It codes for CASSTGGAGYEQYF.

This chain uses TRBV19 with TRBJ1-3; tentative D call: TRBD1 (6 bases). Germline V gives CDR1 LNHDA, CDR2 SQIVND (reference sequence). The CDR3 has 13 residues. V was pared by 10 bases and J by 0 bases, with 10 bases between. As DNA, the CDR3 is TGTGCCACCGACAGGAACTCTGGAAACACCATATATTTT. Protein product: CATDRNSGNTIYF.

This chain connects TRBV5-8 to TRBJ2-7, with 8 positions matching TRBD1. V lost 2 bases to trimming and J lost 0 bases; unmatched junction nucleotides: 4. This CDR3 region has 15 residues. CDR1 and CDR2 (germline): SGHTS, YDEGEE. The CDR3 DNA reads as TGTGCCAGCAGCTTAACAGGGGGTTACTCCTACGAGCAGTACTTC. Amino acid sequence: CASSLTGGYSYEQYF. The whole variable domain, remainder taken from reference TRBV5-8 and TRBJ2-7, is EAGVTQSPTHLIKTRGQQATLRCSPISGHTSVYWYQQALGLGLQFLLWYDEGEERNRGNFPPRFSGRQFPNYSSELNVNALELEDSALYLCASSLTGGYSYEQYFGPGTRLTVT.

This chain joins TRBV7-2 and TRBJ2-3; possibly TRBD2 for D (6 bases). This CDR3 is 16 amino acids long. Germline V lookup: CDR1 SGHTA, CDR2 FQGNSA. The V end was cut by 5 bases, the J end by 4 bases, with 19 bases between. The CDR3 sequence: CASSPWTTRGADTQYF. The CDR3 DNA follows: TGTGCCAGCAGCCCCTGGACTACCCGAGGGGCAGATACGCAGTATTTT.

This clone was counted once. The chain links TRBV25-1 to TRBJ2-7; 12 bases line up with TRBD1. Germline-derived CDR1 and CDR2 are MGHDK and SYGVNS. This CDR3 spans 16 amino acids. The V segment lost 3 bases and the J segment 7 bases; nucleotides outside the gene matches: 10. The CDR3 loop reads CASSDPGQGATGEQYF. The CDR3 DNA is TGTGCCAGCAGTGACCCGGGACAGGGGGCGACGGGGGAGCAGTACTTC.

The chain couples TRBV4-3 to TRBJ1-6; D may be TRBD1 (5 bases). Per germline, CDR1 LGHNA and CDR2 YSLEER. This CDR3 spans 17 amino acids. Trimming cost V 1 base and J 7 bases, with 17 bases left between them. Here the CDR3 reads CASSQAPVDRENSPLHF. CDR3 nucleotide sequence: TGCGCCAGCAGCCAAGCTCCGGTTGACAGAGAGAATTCACCCCTCCACTTT.

The chain recombines TRBV4-1 with TRBJ1-5; tentative D call: TRBD1 (6 bases). V was shortened by 5 bases and J by 0 bases, with 11 bases between the two germline ends. The CDR3 covers 15 residues. Germline lookup yields CDR1 MGHRA and CDR2 YSYEKL. The CDR3 bases are TGCGCCAGCAGCTCCGGACAGTATAGCAATCAGCCCCAGCATTTT. It is translated as CASSSGQYSNQPQHF.

The chain's CDR3 is CAWSEAGYYGYTF. CDR3 sequence (DNA): TGTGCCTGGAGTGAGGCAGGGTACTATGGCTACACCTTC. The chain combines TRBV30 with TRBJ1-2, with a weak D call TRBD1 (5 bases). V gave up 1 base and J gave up 3 bases, with 9 bases separating them. The CDR3 spans 13 residues. Germline CDR1 and CDR2: GTSNPN and SVGIG (reference sequence). The full variable domain, its missing parts supplied by reference TRBV30 and TRBJ1-2, is SQTIHQWPATLVQPVGSPLSLECTVEGTSNPNLYWYRQAAGRGLQLLFYSVGIGQISSEVPQNLSASRPQDRQFILSSKKLLLSDSGFYLCAWSEAGYYGYTFGSGTRLTVV.

The chain couples TRBV19 to TRBJ2-5; no clear D gene. The CDR3 extends over 11 amino acids. Per the germline V gene, CDR1 is LNHDA and CDR2 is SQIVND (reference sequence). The ends were cut back, 6 bases at V and 13 bases at J, with 15 bases in the middle. As DNA, the CDR3 is TGTGCCAGTAGCTCCGGTCCTAGGAGGTACTTC. Translated, it gives CASSSGPRRYF.

CDR3 nucleotide sequence: TGTGCCAGCTCACCGAGGGCGGAGGGCACTGAAGCTTTCTTT. Residues: CASSPRAEGTEAFF. The V call is TRBV18, the J call TRBJ1-1; D not certain. Trimming pared 3 bases from V and 4 bases from J, leaving 12 bases between. The germline gives CDR1 KGHSH, CDR2 LQKENI. There are 14 residues in the CDR3.

This clone was seen once. This rearrangement joins TRBV10-1 to TRBJ1-2; 7 positions agree with TRBD1. V lost 5 bases to trimming and J lost 5 bases; unmatched junction nucleotides: 8. The germline V gene encodes CDR1 WNHNN and CDR2 SYGVQD (reference sequence). This CDR3 is 14 amino acids long. CDR3: CASSPPGQLYGYTF. The CDR3 nucleotides read TGCGCCAGCAGTCCTCCGGGACAGCTTTATGGCTACACCTTC.

The rearrangement joins TRBV10-3 to TRBJ1-5; D uncertain. Per the germline V gene, CDR1 is ENHRY and CDR2 is SYGVKD. The CDR3 runs 15 residues. This chain's CDR3 is CAIRAGSRNNQPQHF. Here the CDR3 DNA reads TGTGCTATCCGAGCGGGGTCCCGGAACAATCAGCCCCAGCATTTT.

The chain couples TRBV6-6 to TRBJ2-7; maybe TRBD1 (6 bases). Germline V gives CDR1 MNHNY, CDR2 SVGAGI (reference sequence). This CDR3 is built from 16 residues. The V gene lost 4 bases and the J gene lost 1 base, with 17 bases spanning the gap. In nucleotides, the CDR3 is TGTGCCAGCAGTTCCGACGGCAGGGGTAGGTCCTACGAGCAGTACTTC. This encodes CASSSDGRGRSYEQYF.

The V and J genes are TRBV29-1 and TRBJ2-3, with a weak D call TRBD2 (5 bases). Per germline, CDR1 SQVTM and CDR2 ANQGSEA. This CDR3 has 15 residues. Trimming took off 6 bases at V and 0 bases at J, with 16 bases between the two ends. The DNA of the CDR3 is TGCAGCGTAAACCCGGCAGCGGCGAGCACAGATACGCAGTATTTT. Translation gives CSVNPAAASTDTQYF.

This clone was seen more than once but under ten times. The chain joins TRBV19 to TRBJ1-2; weak D call: TRBD1 (5 bases). The CDR3 consists of 16 residues. Germline CDR1 LNHDA, CDR2 SQIVND (reference sequence). V lost 6 bases to trimming and J lost 1 base, with 18 bases between them. CDR3 nucleotides: TGTGCCAGTAGGACAGCTGCAGGGCAGAATAACTATGGCTACACCTTC. Its protein product is CASRTAAGQNNYGYTF.

This chain links TRBV4-1 with TRBJ1-1, with 8 bases that match TRBD1. With V trimmed by 4 bases and J by 7 bases, 5 bases remained unmatched. The CDR3 covers 13 residues. Germline V CDR1 and CDR2: MGHRA, YSYEKL. The CDR3 DNA reads TGCGCCAGCAGCCGAACAGGGGGAGGTGAAGCTTTCTTT. This encodes CASSRTGGGEAFF.

This sequence joins TRBV29-1 and TRBJ2-2; D not certain. Trimming left V 5 bases short and J 5 bases short, with 9 bases between. CDR1 is SQVTM and CDR2 is ANQGSEA in the germline V gene. CDR3 length: 12 amino acids. The CDR3 DNA reads as TGCAGCGTTCGTTACGGGACCGGGGAGCTGTTTTTT. Protein sequence: CSVRYGTGELFF.

The CDR3 region is CASSLGPSDLNYGYTF. The CDR3 nucleotides read TGTGCCAGCAGCTTGGGGCCGAGCGATTTGAACTATGGCTACACCTTC. The chain is built from TRBV7-9 and TRBJ1-2; D perhaps matches TRBD1 (5 bases). Germline lookup yields CDR1 SEHNR and CDR2 FQNEAQ (reference sequence). The V gene lost 3 bases and the J gene lost 2 bases, with 16 bases spanning the gap. The CDR3 consists of 16 residues.